Included here is one T cell receptor beta chain sequence, with context. What it binds is not known. The V and J ends lost 7 bases and 5 bases respectively, with 15 bases between them. The CDR3 consists of 14 residues. The germline V gene encodes CDR1 ENHRY and CDR2 SYGVKD. The record originates from a study of beta chain features in type 1 diabetes. Expressed TCRB transcripts were sequenced, since all the RNA that had been isolated was reverse transcribed. Sequencing was performed with immunoSEQ multiplex PCR; in TCRdb, only in-frame clones are kept and a portion is missing. The sample consists of just over 450,000 clones, about 30% of them appearing once. Notes on the study in general: Equally in patients and controls, shorter templates might have been favored by PCR. Insertions at VDJ junctions were less frequent in type 1 diabetes patients. These patients also deleted more nucleotides at the same junctions.

The chain combines TRBV10-3 with TRBJ1-5, with D perhaps TRBD1 (5 bases). Source material: naive CD4+ T cells from blood. The receptor's source is a man aged 18-30 years in good health. CDR3 sequence (DNA): TGTGCCATCAACAAGGCAGGGCTTGATCAGCCCCAGCATTTT. Translating gives CAINKAGLDQPQHF.